These 7 T cell receptor beta chains share one sample of origin, sequenced in a study of cytomegalovirus exposure and HLA in healthy donors. Sequencing was performed with immunoSEQ multiplex PCR; in TCRdb, only in-frame clones are kept and a portion is missing. The data show some 86,000 clones, approximately 93% seen once. The sample comprised PBMCs. The receptors were gathered from a woman aged 25 to 39 in good health and CMV-seronegative.

V usage is TRBV6-6 and J usage is TRBJ2-2; 10 bases match TRBD2. Trimming at V came to 3 bases and at J to 3 bases, leaving 4 bases not matched to a gene. This CDR3 is 16 amino acids long. Germline loops: CDR1 MNHNY, CDR2 SVGAGI (reference sequence). CDR3 sequence: CASSYLAGADTGELFF. CDR3 bases: TGTGCCAGCAGTTATCTAGCGGGAGCAGACACCGGGGAGCTGTTTTTT.

The rearrangement links TRBV6-5 to TRBJ1-4, with D possibly being TRBD1 (5 bases). The CDR3 runs 15 residues. The V gene lost 6 bases and the J gene lost 5 bases, with 16 bases spanning the gap. From germline, CDR1 is MNHEY and CDR2 SVGAGI. The chain's CDR3 is CASRPLAGGNEKLFF. The CDR3 DNA sequence: TGTGCCAGCAGACCGTTAGCGGGGGGGAATGAAAAACTGTTTTTT.

The genes are TRBV27 and TRBJ2-7; 9 bases agree with TRBD1. The germline gives CDR1 MNHEY, CDR2 SMNVEV (reference sequence). The V gene end was trimmed by 0 bases and the J gene end by 6 bases; junction bases not matched to a gene: 3. CDR3 length: 14 amino acids. In DNA form, the CDR3 reads TGTGCCAGCAGTTTATCGGGACAGGGATCCGAGCAGTACTTC. Translating gives CASSLSGQGSEQYF.

The rearrangement links TRBV4-2 to TRBJ2-5; D is uncertain. The CDR3 has 15 amino acids. V was shortened by 3 bases and J by 2 bases, with 13 bases between the two germline ends. Germline CDR1 and CDR2: LGHNA and YNFKEQ. For the CDR3, the DNA is TGTGCCAGCAGCCAGGAGAAGCACCGGCAAGAGACCCAGTACTTC. It yields the protein CASSQEKHRQETQYF.

V usage is TRBV11-3 and J usage is TRBJ2-5, with 7 bases that match TRBD1. The J segment lost 1 base and the V segment lost 1 base, leaving 9 bases of the junction unmatched. The CDR3 sequence is 17 residues long. The germline gives CDR1 SGHNT, CDR2 YENEEA. CDR3 region: CASSLGATGDLQETQYF. CDR3 coding DNA: TGTGCCAGCAGCTTAGGGGCCACAGGGGACCTCCAAGAGACCCAGTACTTC.

The genes are TRBV6-5 and TRBJ2-7, with TRBD1 as a possible D gene (5 bases). The germline V and J ends were trimmed by 5 bases and 0 bases, with 14 bases remaining between them. This CDR3 is built from 15 residues. Germline CDR1 reads MNHEY; CDR2 reads SVGAGI. Here the CDR3 reads CASSRRPDSSYEQYF. The CDR3 region has the DNA TGTGCCAGCAGTCGTCGACCAGACAGCTCCTACGAGCAGTACTTC.

The chain combines TRBV28 with TRBJ1-6; unclear D gene. The CDR3 is 15 residues long. The V end was cut by 2 bases, the J end by 3 bases, with 8 bases between. Germline CDR1 reads MDHEN; CDR2 reads SYDVKM. CDR3 protein: CASSLLQVYNSPLHF. The CDR3 nucleotides read TGTGCCAGCAGTTTACTGCAGGTCTATAATTCACCCCTCCACTTT.